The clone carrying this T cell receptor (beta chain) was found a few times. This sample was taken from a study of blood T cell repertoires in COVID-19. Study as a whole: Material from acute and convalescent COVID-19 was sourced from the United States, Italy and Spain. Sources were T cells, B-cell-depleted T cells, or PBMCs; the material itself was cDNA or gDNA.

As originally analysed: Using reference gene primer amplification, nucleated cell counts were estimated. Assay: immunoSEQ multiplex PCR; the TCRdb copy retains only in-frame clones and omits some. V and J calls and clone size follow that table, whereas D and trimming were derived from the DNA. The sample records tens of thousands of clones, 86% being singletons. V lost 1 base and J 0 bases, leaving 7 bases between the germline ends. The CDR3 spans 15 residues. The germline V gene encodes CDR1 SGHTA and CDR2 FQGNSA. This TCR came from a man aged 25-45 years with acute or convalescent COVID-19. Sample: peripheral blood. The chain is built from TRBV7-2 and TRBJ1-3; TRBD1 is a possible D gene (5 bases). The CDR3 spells CASSLEGDSGNTIYF. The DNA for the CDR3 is TGTGCCAGCAGCTTAGAAGGGGACTCTGGAAACACCATATATTTT.